This TCR beta chain was sequenced during a study of cytomegalovirus exposure and HLA in healthy donors. Regarding the study as a whole: Rare TCR sequences dominated, though some public TCRs recurred in many donors. Under in vitro conditions, a few CMV-associated chains were confirmed as specific for CMV antigens. Later work associated roughly 17,000 TCR beta sequences with HLA alleles at 0.05 false discovery rate.

Germline V gene lookup returns CDR1 MDHEN and CDR2 SYDVKM. The CDR3 is 18 residues long. J was trimmed by 4 bases and V by 1 base; bases with no gene match: 11. 13 Jbeta primers and 60 Vbeta primers were used for the PCR. Measured with immunoSEQ multiplex PCR; TCRdb has only the in-frame clones, and not every one. The profile shows about 190,000 clones, under 85% of them singletons. A word on this clone: The target antigen is unknown.

This clonotype was sampled from a woman aged 18-29 years in good health and CMV-seronegative. J is TRBJ2-1 and V is TRBV28; 9 nucleotides match TRBD1. The sequenced sample consisted of PBMCs. DNA of the CDR3: TGTGCCAGCAGTTTATTTGGCGGGACAGGGCTTAAATACAATGAGCAGTTCTTC. Protein sequence: CASSLFGGTGLKYNEQFF.